These T cell receptor beta chains were read from a single sample in a study of cytomegalovirus exposure and HLA in healthy donors. Generated by immunoSEQ multiplex PCR, the TCRdb table keeps only in-frame clones and is missing some. Among around 300,000 clones listed, approximately 88% were seen once. Sequencing input: PBMCs. These receptors came from a woman under 30 in good health and CMV-seronegative. Each CDR3 is given with its conserved first and last residue. The order of the fields is clone size, J gene, V gene, D gene, CDR3 DNA, CDR3 protein. A D gene is named only where the DNA matches it firmly. Size is omitted from some rows. Given values are once, few, many or a class for expanded clones.

clone size: NA
J gene: TRBJ2-1
V gene: TRBV27
D gene: TRBD2
CDR3 DNA: TGTGCCAGCAGTTTAGGAGGACTAGCGGGCAATGAGCAGTTCTTC
CDR3 protein: CASSLGGLAGNEQFF

clone size: NA
J gene: TRBJ2-4
V gene: TRBV4-1
D gene: NA
CDR3 DNA: TGCGCCAGCAGCCAAGAAGGCGACAGAGCAAACATTCAGTACTTC
CDR3 protein: CASSQEGDRANIQYF

clone size: NA
J gene: TRBJ1-1
V gene: TRBV5-6
D gene: NA
CDR3 DNA: TGTGCCAGCAGCTTAGTGGGGCTCGGCACTGAAGCTTTCTTT
CDR3 protein: CASSLVGLGTEAFF

clone size: NA
J gene: TRBJ2-7
V gene: TRBV9
D gene: NA
CDR3 DNA: TGTGCCAGCAGCACGACACAGGCGCCACTCTACGAGCAGTACTTC
CDR3 protein: CASSTTQAPLYEQYF

clone size: NA
J gene: TRBJ2-5
V gene: TRBV28
D gene: NA
CDR3 DNA: TGTGCCAGCATGAGGGGGTTGGAGACCCAGTACTTC
CDR3 protein: CASMRGLETQYF

clone size: NA
J gene: TRBJ1-2
V gene: TRBV30
D gene: TRBD1
CDR3 DNA: TGTGCCTGGAGTGTACTTGGGACAGGCAGTTATGGCTACACCTTC
CDR3 protein: CAWSVLGTGSYGYTF

clone size: NA
J gene: TRBJ2-5
V gene: TRBV11-1
D gene: TRBD2
CDR3 DNA: TGTGCCAGCAGCATCAGACTAGCGGAAGAGACCCAGTACTTC
CDR3 protein: CASSIRLAEETQYF

clone size: NA
J gene: TRBJ2-2
V gene: TRBV25-1
D gene: NA
CDR3 DNA: TGTGCCAGCAGTGAGCGGGCCAGATTTATAACGAACACCGGGGAGCTGTTTTTT
CDR3 protein: CASSERARFITNTGELFF

clone size: once
J gene: TRBJ2-2
V gene: TRBV11-3
D gene: TRBD1
CDR3 DNA: TGTGCCAGCAGCCCAAGGACAGGGGGGTACACCGGGGAGCTGTTTTTT
CDR3 protein: CASSPRTGGYTGELFF

clone size: NA
J gene: TRBJ2-2
V gene: TRBV10-2
D gene: TRBD2
CDR3 DNA: TGCGCCAGCAGTGAGCCGGGACTAGTAGCCGGGGAGCTGTTTTTT
CDR3 protein: CASSEPGLVAGELFF

clone size: NA
J gene: TRBJ2-7
V gene: TRBV27
D gene: TRBD2
CDR3 DNA: TGTGCCAGCAGTGGGGGACTAGCGGGCATGAGCTCCTACGAGCAGTACTTC
CDR3 protein: CASSGGLAGMSSYEQYF

clone size: few
J gene: TRBJ1-3
V gene: TRBV4-1
D gene: NA
CDR3 DNA: TGCGCCAGCAGAACATGGGGAGCTGGAAACACCATATATTTT
CDR3 protein: CASRTWGAGNTIYF

clone size: NA
J gene: TRBJ1-2
V gene: TRBV9
D gene: NA
CDR3 DNA: TGTGCCAGCAGCTTAGGGGGGGGAAACTATGGCTACACCTTC
CDR3 protein: CASSLGGGNYGYTF

clone size: NA
J gene: TRBJ1-1
V gene: TRBV28
D gene: NA
CDR3 DNA: TGTGCCAGCACCAGAGGGTACACTGAAGCTTTCTTT
CDR3 protein: CASTRGYTEAFF

clone size: NA
J gene: TRBJ2-7
V gene: TRBV28
D gene: NA
CDR3 DNA: TGTGCCAGCAGTTTTGACAGGCTATCCTACGAGCAGTACTTC
CDR3 protein: CASSFDRLSYEQYF

clone size: NA
J gene: TRBJ2-7
V gene: TRBV4-2
D gene: TRBD2
CDR3 DNA: TGTGCCAGCAGCCACCGACTAGCGGGAGGTTACGAGCAGTACTTC
CDR3 protein: CASSHRLAGGYEQYF

clone size: NA
J gene: TRBJ1-1
V gene: TRBV15
D gene: NA
CDR3 DNA: TGTGCCACCAGCAGAGATCTGGACTTGGCTTACACTGAAGCTTTCTTT
CDR3 protein: CATSRDLDLAYTEAFF

clone size: NA
J gene: TRBJ2-7
V gene: TRBV5-1
D gene: TRBD1
CDR3 DNA: TGCGCCAGCAGCTCGGGTGACAGGGGGTACGAGCAGTACTTC
CDR3 protein: CASSSGDRGYEQYF

clone size: once
J gene: TRBJ2-1
V gene: TRBV7-8
D gene: TRBD2
CDR3 DNA: TGTGCCAGCAGCTTACTAGTTCGGGGGGATGAGCAGTTCTTC
CDR3 protein: CASSLLVRGDEQFF

clone size: NA
J gene: TRBJ2-7
V gene: TRBV5-3
D gene: TRBD2
CDR3 DNA: TGTGCCAGAAGCTTGTTGGGGACTAGCGGGAGGGCCTCCTACGAGCAGTACTTC
CDR3 protein: CARSLLGTSGRASYEQYF

clone size: NA
J gene: TRBJ2-6
V gene: TRBV29-1
D gene: NA
CDR3 DNA: TGCAGCGTTGAGTCGGTTGGGGGCAGTCTTTATGGGGCCAACGTCCTGACTTTC
CDR3 protein: CSVESVGGSLYGANVLTF

clone size: NA
J gene: TRBJ1-1
V gene: TRBV19
D gene: NA
CDR3 DNA: TGTGCCAGTTTCGGGTGGAACACTGAAGCTTTCTTT
CDR3 protein: CASFGWNTEAFF

clone size: once
J gene: TRBJ2-7
V gene: TRBV10-1
D gene: NA
CDR3 DNA: TGCGCCAGCCGAGCCCCGGACACTGCCTACGAGCAGTACTTC
CDR3 protein: CASRAPDTAYEQYF